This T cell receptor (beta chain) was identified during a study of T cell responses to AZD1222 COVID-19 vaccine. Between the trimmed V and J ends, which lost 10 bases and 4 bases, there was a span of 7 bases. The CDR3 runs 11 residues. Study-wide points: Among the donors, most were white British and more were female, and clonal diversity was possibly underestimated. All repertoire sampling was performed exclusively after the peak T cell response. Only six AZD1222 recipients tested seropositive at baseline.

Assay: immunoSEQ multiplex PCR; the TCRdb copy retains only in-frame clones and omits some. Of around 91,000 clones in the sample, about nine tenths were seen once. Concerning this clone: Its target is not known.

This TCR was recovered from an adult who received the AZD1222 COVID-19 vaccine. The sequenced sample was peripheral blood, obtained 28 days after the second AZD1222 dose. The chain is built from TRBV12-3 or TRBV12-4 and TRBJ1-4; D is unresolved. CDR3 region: CATGSNEKLFF. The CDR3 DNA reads TGTGCCACCGGGAGTAATGAAAAACTGTTTTTT.